What follows is one TCR delta chain and its context. Its target is not known. This entry comes from a study of Vδ1+ human thymocytes. General study points: In the thymus, TRG and TRD repertoires looked highly polyclonal with Gaussian CDR3 lengths.

Germline loops: CDR1 TSWWSYY, CDR2 QGS. V trimming: 1 base; J trimming: 7 bases; junction bases outside the gene matches: 14. CDR3 length equals 17 residues. Sequences come from RNA converted to cDNA by reverse transcription. Multiplex PCR used pooled V-gene forward primers and a constant-region reverse primer to amplify CDR3s. TCRdb redid the clone calls on the multiplex PCR reads with CATT. The sample yields 54,000 or so delta-chain clones, about 15% seen once. The V call is TRDV1, the J call TRDJ1, with TRDD3 identical over 8 bases. The receptor was isolated from a boy less than two years old who had congenital heart surgery. Specimen: Vdelta1+ gamma-delta thymocytes from the thymus. Subset specified: FACS-sorted CD3+ TCRalphabeta- TCRVdelta1+ TCRVdelta2- thymocytes. CDR3 coding DNA: TGTGCTCTTGGGGAACGTTGGGATACGCGCCCACACGGTAAACTCATCTTT. This sequence encodes CALGERWDTRPHGKLIF.